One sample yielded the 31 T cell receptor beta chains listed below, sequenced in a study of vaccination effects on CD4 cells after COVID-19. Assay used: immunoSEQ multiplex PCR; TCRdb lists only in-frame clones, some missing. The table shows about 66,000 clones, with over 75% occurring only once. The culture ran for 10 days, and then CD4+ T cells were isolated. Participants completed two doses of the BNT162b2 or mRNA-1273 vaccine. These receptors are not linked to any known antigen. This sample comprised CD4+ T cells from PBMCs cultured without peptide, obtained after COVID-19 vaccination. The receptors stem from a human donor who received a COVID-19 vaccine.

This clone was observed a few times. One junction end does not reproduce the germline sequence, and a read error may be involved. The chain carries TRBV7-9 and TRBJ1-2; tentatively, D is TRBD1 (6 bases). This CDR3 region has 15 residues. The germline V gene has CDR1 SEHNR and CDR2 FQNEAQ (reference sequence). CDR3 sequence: CASTLGTSGYYGYTF. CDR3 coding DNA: TGTGCCAGCACCTTAGGGACATCAGGATACTATGGCTACACCTTC.

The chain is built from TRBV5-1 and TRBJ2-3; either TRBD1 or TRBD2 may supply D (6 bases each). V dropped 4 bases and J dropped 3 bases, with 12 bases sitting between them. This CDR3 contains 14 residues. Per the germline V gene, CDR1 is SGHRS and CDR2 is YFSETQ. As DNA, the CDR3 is TGCGCCAGCAGCCCGGGGGCCATAACAGATACGCAGTATTTT. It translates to CASSPGAITDTQYF.

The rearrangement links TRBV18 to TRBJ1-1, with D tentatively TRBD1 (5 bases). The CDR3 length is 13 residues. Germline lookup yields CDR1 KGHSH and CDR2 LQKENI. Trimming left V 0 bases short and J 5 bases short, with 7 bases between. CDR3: CASSPPWGTEAFF. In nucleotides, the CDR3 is TGTGCCAGCTCACCACCTTGGGGGACTGAAGCTTTCTTT.

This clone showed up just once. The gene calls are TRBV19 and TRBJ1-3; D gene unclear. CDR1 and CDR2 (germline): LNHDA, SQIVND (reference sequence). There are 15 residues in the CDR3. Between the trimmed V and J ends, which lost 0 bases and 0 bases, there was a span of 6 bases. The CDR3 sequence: CASSIEANSGNTIYF. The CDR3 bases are TGTGCCAGTAGTATAGAAGCCAACTCTGGAAACACCATATATTTT.

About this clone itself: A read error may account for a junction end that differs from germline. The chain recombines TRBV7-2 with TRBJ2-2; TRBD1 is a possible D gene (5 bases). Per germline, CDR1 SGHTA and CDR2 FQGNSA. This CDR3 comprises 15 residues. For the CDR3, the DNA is TGTGCCAGCAGCTCCGGACCAGGGAACGCCGGGGAGCTGTTTTTT. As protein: CASSSGPGNAGELFF.

CDR3 residues: CASSSLERKNTEAFF. In DNA form, the CDR3 reads TGTGCCAGCAGCTCCCTGGAGAGGAAGAACACTGAAGCTTTCTTT. The chain recombines TRBV7-8 with TRBJ1-1; no firm D call. The CDR3 runs 15 residues. The V and J ends lost 4 bases and 1 base respectively, with 13 bases between them. Germline loops: CDR1 SGHVS, CDR2 FQNEAQ.

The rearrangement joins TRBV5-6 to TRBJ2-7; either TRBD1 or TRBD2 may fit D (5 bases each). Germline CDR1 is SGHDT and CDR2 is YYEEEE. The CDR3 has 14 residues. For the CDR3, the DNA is TGTGCCAGCAGCTTGAGAGGTGGTGGGACGTGGTTAGATGTC. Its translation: CASSLRGGGTWLDV.

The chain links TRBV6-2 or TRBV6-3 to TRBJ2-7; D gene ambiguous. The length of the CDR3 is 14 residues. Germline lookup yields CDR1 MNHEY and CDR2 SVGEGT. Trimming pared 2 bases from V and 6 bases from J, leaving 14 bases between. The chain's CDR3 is CASSYVGYSSEQYV. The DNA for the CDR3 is TGTGCCAGCAGTTACGTTGGCTACTCAAGCGAGCAGTACGTC.

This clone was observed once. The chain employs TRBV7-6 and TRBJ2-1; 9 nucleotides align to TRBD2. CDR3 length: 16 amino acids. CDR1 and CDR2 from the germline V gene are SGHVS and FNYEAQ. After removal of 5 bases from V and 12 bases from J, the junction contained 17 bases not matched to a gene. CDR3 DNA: TGTGCCAGCAGCCTCACCGGGACTAGCACACGAGGTGGGCAGTTCTTC. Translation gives CASSLTGTSTRGGQFF. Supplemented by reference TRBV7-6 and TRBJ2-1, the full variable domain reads GAGVSQSPRYKVTKRGQDVALRCDPISGHVSLYWYRQALGQGPEFLTYFNYEAQQDKSGLPNDRFSAERPEGSISTLTIQRTEQRDSAMYRCASSLTGTSTRGGQFFGPGTRLTVL.

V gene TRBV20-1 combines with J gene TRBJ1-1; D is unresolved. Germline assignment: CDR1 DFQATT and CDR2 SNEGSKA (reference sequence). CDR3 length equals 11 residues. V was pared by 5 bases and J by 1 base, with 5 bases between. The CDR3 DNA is TGCAGTGCTTCGACGAACACTGAAGCTTTCTTT. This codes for CSASTNTEAFF.

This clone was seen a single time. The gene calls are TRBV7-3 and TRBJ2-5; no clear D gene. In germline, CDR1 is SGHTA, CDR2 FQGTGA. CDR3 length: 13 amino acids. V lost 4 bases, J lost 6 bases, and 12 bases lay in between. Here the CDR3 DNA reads TGTGCCAGCAGCTCAGGCCCCATGAAGACCCAGTACTTC. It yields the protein CASSSGPMKTQYF.

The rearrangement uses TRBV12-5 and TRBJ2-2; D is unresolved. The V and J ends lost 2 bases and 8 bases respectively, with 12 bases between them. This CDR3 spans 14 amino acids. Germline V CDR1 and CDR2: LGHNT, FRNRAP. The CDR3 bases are TGTGCTAGTGGTTTGTCTCCTCGAATGGGGGAGCTGTTTTTT. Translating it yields CASGLSPRMGELFF.

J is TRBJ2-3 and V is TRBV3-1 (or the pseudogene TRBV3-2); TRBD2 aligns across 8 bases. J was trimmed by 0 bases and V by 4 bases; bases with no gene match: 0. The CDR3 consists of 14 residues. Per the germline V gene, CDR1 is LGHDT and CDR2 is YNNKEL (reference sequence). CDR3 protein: CASSPSGSTDTQYF. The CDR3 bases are TGTGCCAGCAGCCCTAGCGGGAGCACAGATACGCAGTATTTT.

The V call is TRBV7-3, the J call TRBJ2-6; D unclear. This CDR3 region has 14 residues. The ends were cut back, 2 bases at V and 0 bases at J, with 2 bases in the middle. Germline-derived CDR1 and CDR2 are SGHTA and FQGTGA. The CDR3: CASSLDSGANVLTF. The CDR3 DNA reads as TGTGCCAGCAGCTTAGACTCTGGGGCCAACGTCCTGACTTTC.

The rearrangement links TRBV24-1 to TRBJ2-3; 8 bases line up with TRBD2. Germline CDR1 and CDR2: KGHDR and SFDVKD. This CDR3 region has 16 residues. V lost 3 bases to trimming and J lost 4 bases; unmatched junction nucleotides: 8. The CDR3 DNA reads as TGTGCCACCAGTGATCCTGGTGCGGGAGGATCAGATACGCAGTATTTT. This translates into CATSDPGAGGSDTQYF.

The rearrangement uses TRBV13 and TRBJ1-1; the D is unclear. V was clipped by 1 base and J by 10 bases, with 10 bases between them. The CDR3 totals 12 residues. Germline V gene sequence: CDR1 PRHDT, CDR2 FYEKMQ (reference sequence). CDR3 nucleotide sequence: TGTGCCAGCAGCTTAGTAGTGGGAGGAGCTTTCTTT. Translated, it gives CASSLVVGGAFF.

The chain's CDR3 is CASRMLLGLVNTEAFF. For the CDR3, the DNA is TGTGCCAGTAGAATGCTACTGGGGCTGGTGAACACTGAAGCTTTCTTT. This rearrangement joins TRBV19 to TRBJ1-1; the D gene is possibly TRBD1 (5 bases). Germline CDR1 reads LNHDA; CDR2 reads SQIVND (reference sequence). Between the trimmed V and J ends, which lost 6 bases and 0 bases, there was a span of 17 bases. This CDR3 has 16 amino acids.

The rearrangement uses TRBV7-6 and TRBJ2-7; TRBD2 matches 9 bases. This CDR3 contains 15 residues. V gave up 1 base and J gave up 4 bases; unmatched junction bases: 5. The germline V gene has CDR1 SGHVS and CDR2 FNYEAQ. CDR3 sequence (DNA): TGTGCCAGCAGCTTAGGAGCGGGGGGCGGGTACGAGCAGTACGTC. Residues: CASSLGAGGGYEQYV.

The CDR3 DNA sequence: TGTGCCAGTAGAAGGGGGGGGCGTGAAAAACTGTTTTTT. Protein sequence: CASRRGGREKLFF. The genes are TRBV19 and TRBJ1-4; weak D call: TRBD1 (6 bases). Germline V gene lookup returns CDR1 LNHDA and CDR2 SQIVND (reference sequence). This CDR3 comprises 13 residues. Between the trimmed V and J ends, which lost 6 bases and 7 bases, there was a span of 12 bases.

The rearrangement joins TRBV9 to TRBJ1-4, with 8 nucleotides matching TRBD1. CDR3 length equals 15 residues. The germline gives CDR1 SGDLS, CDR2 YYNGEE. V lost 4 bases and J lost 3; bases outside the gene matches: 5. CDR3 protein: CASSQDRVSNEKLFF. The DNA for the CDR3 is TGTGCCAGCAGCCAGGACAGGGTATCTAATGAAAAACTGTTTTTT.

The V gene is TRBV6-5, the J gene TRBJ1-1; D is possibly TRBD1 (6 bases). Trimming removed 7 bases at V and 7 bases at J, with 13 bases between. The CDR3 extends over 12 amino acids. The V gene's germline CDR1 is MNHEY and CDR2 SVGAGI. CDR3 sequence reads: CASISTGNEAFF. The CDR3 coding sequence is TGTGCCAGCATCTCCACAGGGAATGAAGCTTTCTTT.

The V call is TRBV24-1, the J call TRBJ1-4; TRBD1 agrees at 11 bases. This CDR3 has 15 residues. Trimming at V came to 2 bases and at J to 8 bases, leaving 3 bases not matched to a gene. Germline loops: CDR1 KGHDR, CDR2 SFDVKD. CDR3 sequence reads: CATSDSGTGGEKLFF. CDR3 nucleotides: TGTGCCACCAGTGATTCCGGGACAGGGGGAGAAAAACTGTTTTTT.

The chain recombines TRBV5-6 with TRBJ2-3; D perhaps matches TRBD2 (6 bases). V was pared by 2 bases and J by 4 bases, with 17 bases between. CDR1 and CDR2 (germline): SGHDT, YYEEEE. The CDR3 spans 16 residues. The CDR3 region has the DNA TGTGCCAGCAGCTTCATGACTAGTTCGGTCCCAGATACGCAGTATTTT. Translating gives CASSFMTSSVPDTQYF.

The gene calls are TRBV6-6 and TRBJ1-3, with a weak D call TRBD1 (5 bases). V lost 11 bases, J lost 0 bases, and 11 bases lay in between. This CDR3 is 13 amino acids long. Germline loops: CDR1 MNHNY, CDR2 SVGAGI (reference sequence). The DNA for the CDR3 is TGTGCCGCAGGGTCGTCCTCTGGAAACACCATATATTTT. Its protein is CAAGSSSGNTIYF.

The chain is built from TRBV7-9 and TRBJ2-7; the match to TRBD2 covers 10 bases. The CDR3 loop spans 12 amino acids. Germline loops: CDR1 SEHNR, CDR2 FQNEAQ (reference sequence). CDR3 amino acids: CASSPTPGLANV. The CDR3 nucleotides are TGTGCCAGCAGCCCTACTCCGGGACTAGCGAACGTC.

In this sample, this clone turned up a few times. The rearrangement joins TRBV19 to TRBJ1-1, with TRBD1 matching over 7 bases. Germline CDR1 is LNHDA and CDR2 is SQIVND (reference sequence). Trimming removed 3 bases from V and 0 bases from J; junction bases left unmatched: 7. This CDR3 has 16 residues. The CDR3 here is CASSIGGTVLNTEAFF. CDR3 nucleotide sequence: TGTGCCAGTAGTATCGGTGGGACAGTCTTGAACACTGAAGCTTTCTTT.

DNA of the CDR3: TGTGCCAGTAGTGTCGGACAGTTCTCCTCGAATCGGTTCTTC. Translation: CASSVGQFSSNRFF. The chain has TRBV19 and TRBJ2-1; tentatively, D is TRBD1 (6 bases). V lost 5 bases to trimming and J lost 15 bases, with 23 bases between them. The CDR3 is 14 amino acids. Germline V gene sequence: CDR1 LNHDA, CDR2 SQIVND (reference sequence).

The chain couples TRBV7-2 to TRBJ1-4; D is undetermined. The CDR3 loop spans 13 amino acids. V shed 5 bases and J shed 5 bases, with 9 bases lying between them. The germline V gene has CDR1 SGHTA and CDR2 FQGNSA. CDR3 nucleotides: TGTGCCAGCAGCCCATTAAGAAATGAAAAACTGTTTTTT. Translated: CASSPLRNEKLFF.

Here the CDR3 reads CASSSTRGTNEKLFF. CDR3 nucleotide sequence: TGTGCCAGCAGCTCGACCAGGGGAACTAATGAAAAACTGTTTTTT. This rearrangement joins TRBV7-3 to TRBJ1-4, with D perhaps TRBD1 (6 bases). Germline V gives CDR1 SGHTA, CDR2 FQGTGA. The V end was cut by 4 bases, the J end by 1 base, with 10 bases between. CDR3 length: 15 residues.

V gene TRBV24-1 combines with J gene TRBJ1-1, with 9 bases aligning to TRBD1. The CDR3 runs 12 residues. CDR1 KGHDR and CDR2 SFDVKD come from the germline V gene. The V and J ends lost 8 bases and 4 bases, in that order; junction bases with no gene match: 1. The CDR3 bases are TGTGCCACCACGGGACAGGGCACTGAAGCTTTCTTT. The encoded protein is CATTGQGTEAFF.

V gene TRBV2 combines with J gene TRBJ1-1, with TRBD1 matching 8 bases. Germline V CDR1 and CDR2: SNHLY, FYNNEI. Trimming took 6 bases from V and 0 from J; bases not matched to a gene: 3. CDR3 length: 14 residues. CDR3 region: CASRKQGVNTEAFF. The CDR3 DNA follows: TGTGCCAGCAGGAAACAGGGGGTGAACACTGAAGCTTTCTTT.